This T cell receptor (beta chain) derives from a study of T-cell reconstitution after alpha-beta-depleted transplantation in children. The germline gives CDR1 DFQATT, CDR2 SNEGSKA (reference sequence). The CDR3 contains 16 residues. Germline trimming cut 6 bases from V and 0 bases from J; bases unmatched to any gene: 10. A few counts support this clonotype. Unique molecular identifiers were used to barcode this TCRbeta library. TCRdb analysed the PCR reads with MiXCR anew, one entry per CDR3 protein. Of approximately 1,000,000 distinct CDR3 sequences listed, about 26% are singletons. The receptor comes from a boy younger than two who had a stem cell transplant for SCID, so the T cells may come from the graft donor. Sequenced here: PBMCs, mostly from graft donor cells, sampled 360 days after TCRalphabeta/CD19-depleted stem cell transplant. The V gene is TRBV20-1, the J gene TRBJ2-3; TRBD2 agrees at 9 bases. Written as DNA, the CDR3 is TGCAGTGCGAGAACCGGGACTAGCTCTAGCACAGATACGCAGTATTTT. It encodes CSARTGTSSSTDTQYF.